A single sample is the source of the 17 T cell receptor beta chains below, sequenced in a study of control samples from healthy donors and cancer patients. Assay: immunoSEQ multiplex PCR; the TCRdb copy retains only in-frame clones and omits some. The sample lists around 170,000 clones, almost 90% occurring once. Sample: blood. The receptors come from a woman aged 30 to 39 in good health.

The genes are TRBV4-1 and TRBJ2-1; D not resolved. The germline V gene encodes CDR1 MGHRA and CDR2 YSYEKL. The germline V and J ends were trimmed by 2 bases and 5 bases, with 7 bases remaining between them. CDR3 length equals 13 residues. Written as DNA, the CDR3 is TGCGCCAGCAGCCAACCGGGTAACAATGAGCAGTTCTTC. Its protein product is CASSQPGNNEQFF.

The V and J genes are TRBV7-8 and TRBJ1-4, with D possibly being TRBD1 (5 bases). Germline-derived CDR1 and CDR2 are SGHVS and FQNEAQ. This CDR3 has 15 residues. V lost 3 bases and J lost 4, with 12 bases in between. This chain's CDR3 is CASSFTRGVNEKLFF. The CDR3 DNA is TGTGCCAGCAGCTTTACGAGAGGGGTTAATGAAAAACTGTTTTTT.

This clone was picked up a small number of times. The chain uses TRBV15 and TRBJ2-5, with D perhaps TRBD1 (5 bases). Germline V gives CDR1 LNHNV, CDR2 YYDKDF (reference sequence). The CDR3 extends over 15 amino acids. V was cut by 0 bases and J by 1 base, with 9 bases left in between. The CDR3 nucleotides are TGTGCCACCAGCAGAGATAGAGACAGCCAAGAGACCCAGTACTTC. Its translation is CATSRDRDSQETQYF. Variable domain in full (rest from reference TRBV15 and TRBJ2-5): DAMVIQNPRYQVTQFGKPVTLSCSQTLNHNVMYWYQQKSSQAPKLLFHYYDKDFNNEADTPDNFQSRRPNTSFCFLDIRSPGLGDTAMYLCATSRDRDSQETQYFGPGTRLLVL.

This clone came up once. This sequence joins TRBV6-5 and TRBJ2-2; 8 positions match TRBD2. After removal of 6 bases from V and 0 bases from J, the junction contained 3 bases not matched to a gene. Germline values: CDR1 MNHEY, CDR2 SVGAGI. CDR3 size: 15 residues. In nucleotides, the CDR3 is TGTGCCAGCAGCTGGGGACTAGCGAACACCGGGGAGCTGTTTTTT. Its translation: CASSWGLANTGELFF.

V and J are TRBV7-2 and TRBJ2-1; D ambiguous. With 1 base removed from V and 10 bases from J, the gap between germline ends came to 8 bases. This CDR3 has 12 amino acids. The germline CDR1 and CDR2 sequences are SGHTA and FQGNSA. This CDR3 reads CASSLVGLEQFF. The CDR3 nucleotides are TGTGCCAGCAGCTTAGTAGGCTTGGAGCAGTTCTTC. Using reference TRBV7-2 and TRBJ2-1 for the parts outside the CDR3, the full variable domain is GAGVSQSPSNKVTEKGKDVELRCDPISGHTALYWYRQSLGQGLEFLIYFQGNSAPDKSGLPSDRFSAERTGGSVSTLTIQRTQQEDSAVYLCASSLVGLEQFFGPGTRLTVL.

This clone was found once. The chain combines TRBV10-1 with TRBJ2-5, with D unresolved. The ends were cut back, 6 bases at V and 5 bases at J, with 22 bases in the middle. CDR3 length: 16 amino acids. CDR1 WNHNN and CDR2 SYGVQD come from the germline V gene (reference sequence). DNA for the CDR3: TGCGCCAGCAGAGACCTGCGGTTCCTCTACGGTGAGACCCAGTACTTC. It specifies CASRDLRFLYGETQYF.

In nucleotides, the CDR3 is TGTGCCAGCAGCTCTGGCTCTTTAATTACGCAGTATTTT. The encoded protein is CASSSGSLITQYF. The V gene is TRBV7-9, the J gene TRBJ2-3; D is uncertain. The germline V gene has CDR1 SEHNR and CDR2 FQNEAQ (reference sequence). The CDR3 is 13 residues long. V was clipped by 4 bases and J by 8 bases, with 13 bases between them. Full variable domain (outside the CDR3, taken from reference TRBV7-9 and TRBJ2-3): DTGVSQNPRHKITKRGQNVTFRCDPISEHNRLYWYRQTLGQGPEFLTYFQNEAQLEKSRLLSDRFSAERPKGSFSTLEIQRTEQGDSAMYLCASSSGSLITQYFGPGTRLTVL.

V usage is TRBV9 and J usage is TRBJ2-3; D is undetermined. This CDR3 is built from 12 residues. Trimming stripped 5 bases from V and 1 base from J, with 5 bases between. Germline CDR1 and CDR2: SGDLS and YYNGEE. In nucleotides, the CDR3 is TGTGCCAGCAGTCAGGGCACAGATACGCAGTATTTT. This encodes CASSQGTDTQYF.

CDR3 amino acids: CASSGGLAGGSYEQYF. CDR3 nucleotide sequence: TGTGCCAGCAGCGGGGGACTAGCGGGAGGCTCATACGAGCAGTACTTC. V is TRBV9 and J is TRBJ2-7, with 15 bases lining up with TRBD2. Germline V gives CDR1 SGDLS, CDR2 YYNGEE. The V gene end was trimmed by 3 bases and the J gene end by 4 bases; junction bases not matched to a gene: 5. The CDR3 is made up of 16 amino acids.

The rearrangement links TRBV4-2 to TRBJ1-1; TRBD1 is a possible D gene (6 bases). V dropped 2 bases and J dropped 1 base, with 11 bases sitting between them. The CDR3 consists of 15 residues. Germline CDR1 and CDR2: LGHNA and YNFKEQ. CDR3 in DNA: TGTGCCAGCAGCCAACCACAGGGTGCGAACACTGAAGCTTTCTTT. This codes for CASSQPQGANTEAFF.

CDR3 region: CASIVDTQYF. For the CDR3, the DNA is TGCGCCAGCATTGTAGATACGCAGTATTTT. The chain joins TRBV5-1 to TRBJ2-3; D is unclear. The V gene lost 6 bases and the J gene lost 5 bases, with 4 bases spanning the gap. The CDR3 is 10 amino acids. Looked up from germline, CDR1 is SGHRS and CDR2 is YFSETQ.

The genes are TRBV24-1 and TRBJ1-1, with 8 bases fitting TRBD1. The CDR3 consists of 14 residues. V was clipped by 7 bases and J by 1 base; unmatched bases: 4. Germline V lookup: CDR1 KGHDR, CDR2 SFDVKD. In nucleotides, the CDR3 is TGTGCCACCAGAGACAGGGGAGGGAACACTGAAGCTTTCTTT. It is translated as CATRDRGGNTEAFF.

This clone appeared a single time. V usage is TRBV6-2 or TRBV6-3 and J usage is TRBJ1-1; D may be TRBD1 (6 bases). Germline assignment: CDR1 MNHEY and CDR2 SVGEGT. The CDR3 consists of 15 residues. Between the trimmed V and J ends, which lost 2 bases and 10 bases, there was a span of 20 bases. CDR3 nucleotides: TGTGCCAGCAGTTACGTAGGCACAGGGAAAATCGGAGCTTTCTTT. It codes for CASSYVGTGKIGAFF.

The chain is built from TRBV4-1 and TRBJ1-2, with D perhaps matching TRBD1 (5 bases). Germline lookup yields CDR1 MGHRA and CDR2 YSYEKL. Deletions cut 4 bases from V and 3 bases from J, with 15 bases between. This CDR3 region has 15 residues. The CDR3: CASSPRSGGDYGYTF. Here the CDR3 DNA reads TGCGCCAGCAGCCCGCGATCGGGAGGGGACTATGGCTACACCTTC.

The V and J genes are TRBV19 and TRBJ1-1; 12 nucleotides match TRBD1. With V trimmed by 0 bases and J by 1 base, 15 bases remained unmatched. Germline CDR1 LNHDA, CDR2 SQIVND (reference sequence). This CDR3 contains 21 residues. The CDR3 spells CASSIDRLGQGARLENTEAFF. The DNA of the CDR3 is TGTGCCAGTAGTATAGACCGGCTGGGACAGGGGGCGCGTCTAGAGAACACTGAAGCTTTCTTT.

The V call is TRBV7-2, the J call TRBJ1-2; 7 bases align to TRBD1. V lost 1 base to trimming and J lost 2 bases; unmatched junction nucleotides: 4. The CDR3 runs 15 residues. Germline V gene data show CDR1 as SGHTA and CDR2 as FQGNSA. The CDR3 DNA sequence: TGTGCCAGCAGCTTAGGACAGGGTAGGAACTATGGCTACACCTTC. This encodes CASSLGQGRNYGYTF.

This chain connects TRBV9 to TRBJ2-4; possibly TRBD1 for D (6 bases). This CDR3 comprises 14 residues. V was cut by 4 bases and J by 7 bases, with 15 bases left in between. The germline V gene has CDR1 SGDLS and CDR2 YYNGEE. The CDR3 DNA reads TGTGCCAGCAGCACCACTGCCCAGGGGAACATTCAGTACTTC. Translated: CASSTTAQGNIQYF.